This T cell receptor (beta chain) was identified in a study of human T cells and chemical hapten exposure listed by TCRdb under 2021. Regarding the research as a whole: For sensitization, 2% DPC in acetone was applied to a roughly 2 cm by roughly 2 cm area of upper inner arm skin. The libraries were sequenced as a pool, and the TCR yield per sample differed mostly because of small variations in library volumes within the pool. This study followed changes in the peripheral blood TCR repertoire in vivo during primary and secondary sensitization of alopecia patients to the hapten diphenylcyclopropenone (DPC). The mostly female patient cohort included alopecia areata with under or over 50% scalp involvement, alopecia totalis and alopecia universalis. Patch testing was done on the upper back using Finn chambers containing 0.01% DPC, and results were scored after 6 days according to International Contact Dermatitis Research Group standards. For TCR sequencing, blood came from 25 to 35 alopecia patients at anywhere from one to four time points (pre-sensitization, 2, 6 and 24 weeks). Blood was sampled from patients pre-sensitization (week 0) and at 2, 6 and about 24 weeks after DPC sensitization. Both TCR alpha and TCR beta chains were sequenced from each blood RNA sample. Throughout the study period of 20 to 25 weeks, patients also received therapeutic DPC doses to the scalp every week. Findings and caveats that apply to the study as a whole: DPC sensitization did not change how many TCRs were above 1 in 1000 frequency, and no evidence was found of alterations in global repertoire structure. Patch test score correlated positively with the number of PT1 expanded TCRs, reaching significance at thresholds 8, 16 and 32 but not at 4. After repeated subsampling, the strength of the expansion versus patch-test correlation and the threshold at which it became significant changed. Significantly more large CDR3 similarity clusters were formed by expanded TCRs than by pre-sensitization or healthy control sets, consistent with antigen-driven responses. All patients had alopecia, a presumed autoimmune disease, so their immune response might differ from that of healthy individuals.

Library preparation was by RACE. Sequenced on a NextSeq 500. During library preparation, unique molecular identifiers were attached to individual cDNA molecules so that TCRs could be counted in a quantitative, reproducible way. The study's processing was this. A median of roughly 100,000 TCRs per sample was observed, with a range of about 23,224 to 750,000. V, J and CDR3 annotation of the TCR reads was performed with the Decombinator software suite. To make PS versus PT1 abundance plots, every sample was subsampled to the same number of TCRs (28,000). TCRs were defined as expanded if absent before sensitization and observed at least eight times at the 2-week time point. TCRdb ran its own pipeline on the public reads, namely fastp trimming at Q25 and MiXCR clone calling, and kept in-frame beta chains. All rows with the same CDR3 protein become a single entry with the most common DNA and genes. None of the V and J calls come from the authors' own analysis; TCRdb made them. Here the sample has about 52,000 distinct CDR3 sequences; 8.5% to 10% occur a single time. The ten biggest clones cover roughly 10% of the sample.

The time point label on this specimen signifies: pre-sensitization, week 0. Taken with the paper, the label for treatment or condition translates to: therapeutic diphenylcyclopropenone sensitization with weekly scalp DPC. Unfractionated whole blood was collected in Tempus Blood RNA tubes, and total RNA was extracted from that blood. Blood at each patch-test visit was drawn before the patch test was applied. Patients were eligible if aged 18 to 70, diagnosed with alopecia and judged suitable for DPC therapy, and pregnant patients were excluded. V is pruned by 2 bases and J by 7 bases, leaving 6 bases of the junction without a gene match. According to the germline V gene, CDR1 reads MNHEY and CDR2 reads SVGEGT. From its cysteine to its phenylalanine, the CDR3 spans 15 amino acids. The DNA shown is the 45-base CDR3, in frame from base 1. This clonotype turned up a few times. Its antigen remains undetermined. One base away there is no much larger clone; base qualities are not given.

In this chain, TRBV6-2 or TRBV6-3 is recombined with TRBJ1-5, and TRBD1 matches 9 of the central bases. Here the sequenced sample was whole blood, taken in connection with sensitization to the hapten diphenylcyclopropenone (DPC). The sequence was obtained from a woman under 40 with alopecia areata. Some clones in this sample may be carry-over from other donors' samples. The CDR3 is CASSYKGTGTQPQHF. The base sequence is TGTGCCAGCAGTTACAAAGGGACAGGGACCCAGCCCCAGCATTTT.